The T cell receptor beta chain under discussion was sequenced for a study of T cell responses to AZD1222 COVID-19 vaccine. Trimming cost V 4 bases and J 1 base, with 18 bases left between them. The CDR3 is 16 amino acids. Germline V lookup: CDR1 SGHDT, CDR2 YYEEEE. Generated by immunoSEQ multiplex PCR, the TCRdb table keeps only in-frame clones and is missing some. Of around 87,000 clones in the sample, about nine tenths were seen once. V and J are TRBV5-6 and TRBJ2-7; a weak D match, TRBD2 (5 bases). The specimen was peripheral blood, collected on day 0 of AZD1222 vaccination. The source of this sequence is an adult in good health. The CDR3 region is CASSTWTARYSYEQYF. The CDR3 bases are TGTGCCAGCAGCACGTGGACTGCCAGGTATTCCTACGAGCAGTACTTC.